Sequencing of this T cell receptor (beta chain) was carried out in a study of OX40 agonist ivuxolimab in advanced cancers. Clones were read by immunoSEQ multiplex PCR, and TCRdb kept only the in-frame ones, dropping some. Among some 59,000 clones, around 90% were seen once, and the ten largest hold roughly 4.8%. CDR1 and CDR2 from the germline V gene are SQVTM and ANQGSEA. Unmatched junction bases numbered 8, after V lost 3 bases and J lost 0 bases. This CDR3 comprises 16 residues. Findings and caveats of the study: At 0.1 to 3.0 mg/kg and by week 6, CD4+ and CD8+ T cells in the blood had expanded clonally.

Worth noting for this clone: The antigen is not known.

This chain joins TRBV29-1 and TRBJ1-1; 9 bases are a match to TRBD1. Material: CD4+ or CD8+ T cells sorted from blood, obtained in a trial of the OX40 agonist ivuxolimab. The origin of this receptor is an adult with an advanced solid tumor such as melanoma, head and neck, liver or kidney cancer. Here the CDR3 reads CSVEGQGIGLNTEAFF. The CDR3 nucleotides are TGCAGCGTTGAGGGACAGGGTATAGGGTTGAACACTGAAGCTTTCTTT.